Listed here are 12 T cell receptor beta chains from one sample, sequenced in a study of human T cells and chemical hapten exposure. Documented time point: pre-sensitization, week 0. Treatment in this sample: therapeutic diphenylcyclopropenone sensitization with weekly scalp DPC. A single record per CDR3 protein comes from TCRdb applying MiXCR to the RACE reads. The repertoire consists of 120,000 or so distinct CDR3 sequences, with approximately 12% occurring once and the leading ten covering 2.5% to 3%. This specimen consisted of whole blood, obtained in connection with sensitization to the hapten diphenylcyclopropenone (DPC). Receptors were obtained from a young woman with alopecia areata. Some clones in this sample may be carry-over from other donors' samples.

The chain is built from TRBV20-1 and TRBJ2-1; 11 positions match TRBD2. CDR3 size: 18 residues. Germline V CDR1 and CDR2: DFQATT, SNEGSKA (reference sequence). J lost 4 bases, V lost 6 bases, and 17 bases had no gene match. The CDR3 nucleotides read TGCAGTGCGACCGGGGCTAGCGGGGGGCCTCGCCGATACAATGAGCAGTTCTTC. This sequence encodes CSATGASGGPRRYNEQFF.

This clonotype has just a few counts. DNA of the CDR3: TGTGCCAGCAGCACGGACAGATGCCAAGAGACCCAGTACTTC. Its translation: CASSTDRCQETQYF. This chain uses TRBV12-3 or TRBV12-4 with TRBJ2-5, with D perhaps TRBD1 (6 bases). Trimming took off 6 bases at V and 1 base at J, with 12 bases between the two ends. CDR3 length equals 14 residues.

This chain links TRBV28 with TRBJ1-2; D gene ambiguous. The V gene lost 5 bases and the J gene lost 4 bases, with 17 bases spanning the gap. The CDR3 runs 15 residues. Germline V gene data show CDR1 as MDHEN and CDR2 as SYDVKM. CDR3 sequence: CASSTTGGQFYGYTF. Written as DNA, the CDR3 is TGTGCCAGCAGTACGACGGGAGGGCAGTTCTATGGCTACACCTTC.

This chain links TRBV30 with TRBJ1-3; D gene ambiguous. V was pared by 0 bases and J by 0 bases, with 6 bases between. Germline CDR1 reads GTSNPN; CDR2 reads SVGIG (reference sequence). The CDR3 has 14 residues. As DNA, the CDR3 is TGTGCCTGGAGTGTTGGGATCTCTGGAAACACCATATATTTT. This sequence encodes CAWSVGISGNTIYF.

This chain connects TRBV7-6 to TRBJ2-1; TRBD2 agrees at 10 bases. V dropped 4 bases and J dropped 4; count of bases not matched to a gene: 7. The CDR3 is 16 residues long. The germline gives CDR1 SGHVS, CDR2 FNYEAQ. The CDR3 sequence is CASSSRPTSGYNEQFF. CDR3 DNA sequence: TGTGCCAGCAGCTCCCGCCCGACTAGCGGGTACAATGAGCAGTTCTTC.

This clonotype was recorded many times. The rearrangement joins TRBV13 to TRBJ2-7; 7 positions agree with TRBD1. Trimming at V came to 0 bases and at J to 7 bases, leaving 3 bases not matched to a gene. The CDR3 runs 13 residues. In germline, CDR1 is PRHDT, CDR2 FYEKMQ (reference sequence). CDR3 protein: CASSLGRGREQYF. CDR3 DNA: TGTGCCAGCAGCTTAGGAAGGGGGCGAGAGCAGTACTTC.

A single count supports this clonotype. CDR3 sequence reads: CASSPSGSSLSDTQYF. The CDR3 DNA follows: TGTGCCAGCAGCCCATCTGGGAGCTCCCTTTCAGATACGCAGTATTTT. V and J are TRBV9 and TRBJ2-3; D may be TRBD2 (5 bases). Trimming cost V 4 bases and J 4 bases, with 19 bases left between them. CDR1 is SGDLS, CDR2 YYNGEE, per germline. The CDR3 length is 16 residues.

The sample holds many counts of this clonotype. The J gene is TRBJ2-7, the V gene TRBV11-2; 9 nucleotides match TRBD1. From germline, CDR1 is SGHAT and CDR2 FQNNGV. V was pared by 8 bases and J by 5 bases, with 19 bases of the junction left unmatched. The CDR3 contains 17 residues. The CDR3 is CASGGTGWLGQEDEQYF. DNA of the CDR3: TGTGCCAGCGGGGGGACAGGGTGGCTGGGTCAGGAGGACGAGCAGTACTTC. Combining the CDR3 with reference TRBV11-2 and TRBJ2-7 gives the whole variable domain EAGVAQSPRYKIIEKRQSVAFWCNPISGHATLYWYQQILGQGPKLLIQFQNNGVVDDSQLPKDRFSAERLKGVDSTLKIQPAKLEDSAVYLCASGGTGWLGQEDEQYFGPGTRLTVT.

This chain connects TRBV3-1 to TRBJ1-1; D not resolved. This CDR3 is 14 amino acids long. Germline V gives CDR1 LGHDT, CDR2 YNNKEL (reference sequence). V lost 1 base and J lost 2, with 8 bases in between. For the CDR3, the DNA is TGTGCCAGCAGCCAAGGCCCTTATAACACTGAAGCTTTCTTT. Translation gives CASSQGPYNTEAFF. The entire variable domain, with the rest obtained from reference TRBV3-1 and TRBJ1-1, is as follows: DTAVSQTPKYLVTQMGNDKSIKCEQNLGHDTMYWYKQDSKKFLKIMFSYNNKELIINETVPNRFSPKSPDKAHLNLHINSLELGDSAVYFCASSQGPYNTEAFFGQGTRLTVV.

This rearrangement joins TRBV28 to TRBJ1-1; tentatively, D is TRBD1 (6 bases). V was shortened by 7 bases and J by 3 bases, with 15 bases between the two germline ends. CDR1 is MDHEN, CDR2 SYDVKM, per germline. There are 14 residues in the CDR3. This chain's CDR3 is CASIPPRGDTEAFF. The CDR3 DNA follows: TGTGCCAGCATACCCCCCAGGGGTGACACTGAAGCTTTCTTT.

Here the CDR3 DNA reads TGCGCCAGCAGCTCGAAGGGGGGGAACACTGAAGCTTTCTTT. It specifies CASSSKGGNTEAFF. The chain employs TRBV5-1 and TRBJ1-1; perhaps TRBD1 as D (6 bases). Germline CDR1 is SGHRS and CDR2 is YFSETQ. The CDR3 length is 14 residues. With 3 bases removed from V and 1 base from J, the gap between germline ends came to 10 bases.

This clonotype was detected a few times. The V gene is TRBV12-3 or TRBV12-4, the J gene TRBJ2-3, with a weak D call TRBD1 (5 bases). The CDR3 spans 14 residues. V lost 3 bases and J 3 bases, leaving 10 bases between the germline ends. CDR3 region: CASSFPAGTDTQYF. DNA for the CDR3: TGTGCCAGCAGTTTCCCGGCAGGGACAGATACGCAGTATTTT.